Reported below is one T cell receptor beta chain. Its antigen is not known. Here immunoSEQ multiplex PCR was the method, and the copy in TCRdb shows in-frame clones only, minus some. The sample contains 50,000 to 75,000 clones, 85% to 95% of which appear only once. The data originate from a study of graft-versus-host responses after intestinal transplantation. At the level of the study: After anti-thymocyte globulin induction, recipients took tacrolimus and steroids for approximately 3 years. Study-wide results and caveats: Early HvG declines after transplant were associated with peak circulating GvH clone levels.

Germline assignment: CDR1 SGHAT and CDR2 FQDESV (reference sequence). The CDR3 runs 15 residues. J lost 5 bases, V lost 2 bases, and 7 bases had no gene match. The source is a human donor who was the organ donor for an intestinal transplant. The chain uses TRBV11-1 and TRBJ2-7; 9 bases are shared with TRBD1. Sample: unstimulated CD4+ T cells sorted from spleen or lymph node cells, taken before transplant. CDR3 DNA sequence: TGTGCCAGCAGCTTACGGGACAGGGCACACAACGAGCAGTACTTC. Its protein product is CASSLRDRAHNEQYF. The entire variable domain, with the rest obtained from reference TRBV11-1 and TRBJ2-7, is as follows: EAEVAQSPRYKITEKSQAVAFWCDPISGHATLYWYRQILGQGPELLVQFQDESVVDDSQLPKDRFSAERLKGVDSTLKIQPAELGDSAMYLCASSLRDRAHNEQYFGPGTRLTVT.